The 20 T cell receptor beta chains in this list originate from one sample, sequenced in a study of PD-L1 blockade in urothelial cancer. Method: immunoSEQ multiplex PCR; TCRdb's copy keeps in-frame clones and lacks some. The sample comprises about 100,000 clones, over 80% of which are singletons, and 0.8% to 1% rests with the top ten. The sequences come from PBMCs, collected around atezolizumab (anti-PD-L1) treatment. These receptor sequences come from a woman of 80 years or more with urothelial cancer.

CDR3 nucleotide sequence: TGTGCCAGCAGTTTTCAGGAGAACACTGAAGCTTTCTTT. Translating it yields CASSFQENTEAFF. The chain is built from TRBV7-9 and TRBJ1-1; D remains ambiguous. Germline V gene sequence: CDR1 SEHNR, CDR2 FQNEAQ (reference sequence). V was clipped by 6 bases and J by 1 base, with 9 bases between them. This CDR3 region has 13 residues.

The gene calls are TRBV19 and TRBJ2-3, with 7 bases identical to TRBD1. This CDR3 spans 15 amino acids. V lost 10 bases, J lost 0 bases, and 10 bases stayed unmatched. Germline V lookup: CDR1 LNHDA, CDR2 SQIVND (reference sequence). The CDR3 nucleotides are TGTGCCACAAAACGGGACAGTCCTAGCACAGATACGCAGTATTTT. Translated, it gives CATKRDSPSTDTQYF.

This chain joins TRBV13 and TRBJ2-7; D perhaps matches TRBD2 (6 bases). CDR3 length: 12 residues. The V gene's germline CDR1 is PRHDT and CDR2 FYEKMQ (reference sequence). The V and J ends lost 3 bases and 4 bases respectively, with 7 bases between them. CDR3 sequence (DNA): TGTGCCAGCAGCTTTAGCGGTTACGAGCAGTACTTC. This codes for CASSFSGYEQYF. The full variable domain, completed using reference TRBV13 and TRBJ2-7, is AAGVIQSPRHLIKEKRETATLKCYPIPRHDTVYWYQQGPGQDPQFLISFYEKMQSDKGSIPDRFSAQQFSDYHSELNMSSLELGDSALYFCASSFSGYEQYFGPGTRLTVT.

The chain couples TRBV5-8 to TRBJ2-2; D is uncertain. Germline values: CDR1 SGHTS, CDR2 YDEGEE. This CDR3 has 13 residues. V lost 1 base to trimming and J lost 7 bases, with 8 bases between them. The CDR3 sequence is CASSLYPGGELFF. The CDR3, as DNA: TGTGCCAGCAGCTTGTACCCGGGCGGGGAGCTGTTTTTT.

This clone was picked up one time. The chain joins TRBV5-1 to TRBJ2-1; 8 bases are shared with TRBD2. This CDR3 has 16 amino acids. V lost 1 base and J lost 0; bases outside the gene matches: 3. Germline lookup yields CDR1 SGHRS and CDR2 YFSETQ. The DNA for the CDR3 is TGCGCCAGCAGCTTGAACAGCGGGAGCTCCTACAATGAGCAGTTCTTC. It encodes CASSLNSGSSYNEQFF.

The V and J genes are TRBV5-1 and TRBJ2-5, with D unclear. Germline CDR1 reads SGHRS; CDR2 reads YFSETQ. Trimming left V 2 bases short and J 3 bases short, with 11 bases between. This CDR3 region has 14 residues. The CDR3 sequence is CASSFFTSEETQYF. CDR3 sequence (DNA): TGCGCCAGCAGCTTCTTTACCAGCGAAGAGACCCAGTACTTC. Based on the CDR3 plus reference TRBV5-1 and TRBJ2-5, the full variable domain is KAGVTQTPRYLIKTRGQQVTLSCSPISGHRSVSWYQQTPGQGLQFLFEYFSETQRNKGNFPGRFSGRQFSNSRSEMNVSTLELGDSALYLCASSFFTSEETQYFGPGTRLLVL.

CDR3 amino acids: CASSSHSTEYEQYF. Here the CDR3 DNA reads TGTGCCAGCAGCTCCCATTCGACAGAATACGAGCAGTACTTC. This chain uses TRBV11-2 with TRBJ2-7; TRBD1 might be the D (5 bases). The CDR3 is 14 residues long. Trimming cost V 4 bases and J 4 bases, with 14 bases left between them. Germline CDR1 reads SGHAT; CDR2 reads FQNNGV.

The V call is TRBV12-5, the J call TRBJ2-1; 8 bases line up with TRBD2. The germline CDR1 and CDR2 sequences are LGHNT and FRNRAP. V lost 7 bases and J lost 6; bases outside the gene matches: 5. The CDR3 is 13 residues long. The CDR3 reads CASVVAGSNEQFF. DNA for the CDR3: TGTGCTAGTGTGGTAGCGGGATCCAATGAGCAGTTCTTC.

V gene TRBV11-2 combines with J gene TRBJ2-4; 7 bases map to TRBD2. CDR3 length: 17 residues. V shed 5 bases, J shed 0 bases, and the junction held 10 bases outside the gene matches. Looked up from germline, CDR1 is SGHAT and CDR2 is FQNNGV. CDR3 residues: CASSPTILAAAKNIQYF. The CDR3 bases are TGTGCCAGCAGCCCGACTATTCTAGCGGCAGCCAAAAACATTCAGTACTTC.

The chain joins TRBV7-3 to TRBJ2-2; TRBD1 is a possible D gene (5 bases). The ends were cut back, 6 bases at V and 2 bases at J, with 10 bases in the middle. CDR3 length: 14 amino acids. The germline V gene encodes CDR1 SGHTA and CDR2 FQGTGA. CDR3 sequence: CASRRDSNTGELFF. CDR3 sequence (DNA): TGTGCCAGCAGACGCGACAGCAACACCGGGGAGCTGTTTTTT.

The V call is TRBV28, the J call TRBJ2-3, with TRBD2 matching over 9 bases. The CDR3 extends over 19 amino acids. V was clipped by 5 bases and J by 4 bases; unmatched bases: 19. Germline assignment: CDR1 MDHEN and CDR2 SYDVKM. DNA for the CDR3: TGTGCCAGCAGTCCACCCAAACTGAGGGTGTTAGCGGGAGCAGATACGCAGTATTTT. Residues: CASSPPKLRVLAGADTQYF.

The chain employs TRBV9 and TRBJ2-2; 10 bases map to TRBD2. This CDR3 comprises 16 residues. V was pared by 0 bases and J by 6 bases, with 5 bases of the junction left unmatched. Looked up from germline, CDR1 is SGDLS and CDR2 is YYNGEE. The CDR3 DNA reads TGTGCCAGCAGCGTAGCTAGCGGGGGAGTTTCCGGGGAGCTGTTTTTT. This encodes CASSVASGGVSGELFF.

This chain joins TRBV25-1 and TRBJ2-1; D might be TRBD2 (5 bases). Trimming took off 7 bases at V and 4 bases at J, with 14 bases between the two ends. The CDR3 is 14 amino acids. The germline CDR1 and CDR2 sequences are MGHDK and SYGVNS. The CDR3 DNA follows: TGTGCCAGCAAACGGGATGGCGTGTACAATGAGCAGTTCTTC. Protein sequence: CASKRDGVYNEQFF.

The chain employs TRBV7-9 and TRBJ2-7; possibly TRBD1 for D (6 bases). The CDR3 runs to 13 residues. The V gene's germline CDR1 is SEHNR and CDR2 FQNEAQ (reference sequence). The V and J ends lost 1 base and 6 bases respectively, with 10 bases between them. The chain's CDR3 is CASSLVAGAEQYF. CDR3 coding DNA: TGTGCCAGCAGCTTAGTCGCAGGGGCCGAGCAGTACTTC.

The gene calls are TRBV9 and TRBJ2-1, with a tentative D call TRBD2 (5 bases). V lost 6 bases to trimming and J lost 3 bases, with 7 bases between them. The germline V gene encodes CDR1 SGDLS and CDR2 YYNGEE. The CDR3 is 12 residues long. CDR3 coding DNA: TGTGCCAGCAATGGAGGCTACAATGAGCAGTTCTTC. Encoded protein: CASNGGYNEQFF.

The chain recombines TRBV28 with TRBJ1-2; D may be TRBD1 (5 bases). The CDR3 loop spans 13 amino acids. CDR1 and CDR2 (germline): MDHEN, SYDVKM. V was clipped by 5 bases and J by 6 bases, with 13 bases between them. CDR3 DNA sequence: TGTGCCAGCAGTCTTCTACAGGCCAATGGCTACACCTTC. This gives the protein CASSLLQANGYTF.

The chain combines TRBV28 with TRBJ1-2; D might be TRBD1 (5 bases). Germline loops: CDR1 MDHEN, CDR2 SYDVKM. Trimming took off 2 bases at V and 4 bases at J, with 17 bases between the two ends. This CDR3 region has 16 residues. For the CDR3, the DNA is TGTGCCAGCAGTTTAGCCCACCGGCAGGGCGGCTATGGCTACACCTTC. Translated, it gives CASSLAHRQGGYGYTF.

The chain links TRBV27 to TRBJ2-5; 9 nucleotides line up with TRBD1. Germline V gene sequence: CDR1 MNHEY, CDR2 SMNVEV (reference sequence). The CDR3 contains 13 residues. V was clipped by 6 bases and J by 3 bases; unmatched bases: 2. The CDR3 DNA sequence: TGTGCCAGCAGCTGGACAGGGGAAGAGACCCAGTACTTC. This codes for CASSWTGEETQYF.

V gene TRBV18 combines with J gene TRBJ2-6; possible D gene TRBD2, 5 bases. The CDR3 consists of 15 residues. V lost 6 bases, J lost 0 bases, and 9 bases lay in between. Germline CDR1 reads KGHSH; CDR2 reads LQKENI. This CDR3 is CASSSRGSGANVLTF. CDR3 in DNA: TGTGCCAGCTCGTCACGGGGCTCTGGGGCCAACGTCCTGACTTTC. The full variable domain, in which reference TRBV18 and TRBJ2-6 provide the parts outside the CDR3, is NAGVMQNPRHLVRRRGQEARLRCSPMKGHSHVYWYRQLPEEGLKFMVYLQKENIIDESGMPKERFSAEFPKEGPSILRIQQVVRGDSAAYFCASSSRGSGANVLTFGAGSRLTVL.

Only one count was recorded for this clone. V is TRBV18 and J is TRBJ2-1, with 14 nucleotides matching TRBD2. J lost 3 bases, V lost 5 bases, and 3 bases had no gene match. In germline, CDR1 is KGHSH, CDR2 LQKENI. The CDR3 spans 16 residues. This chain's CDR3 is CASSGTSGGLYNEQFF. The CDR3, as DNA: TGTGCCAGCTCAGGGACTAGCGGGGGACTCTACAATGAGCAGTTCTTC.